The next 27 T cell receptor beta chains were all read from a single sample in a study of blood T cell repertoires in COVID-19. Method: immunoSEQ multiplex PCR; TCRdb's copy keeps in-frame clones and lacks some. The table records 150,000 to 200,000 clones, approximately 90% of them present only once. Sequenced sample: peripheral blood. The receptors derive from a young woman who had recovered from COVID-19.

Comment on this clone: The junction departs from germline at one end; a sequencing error may be responsible. The gene calls are TRBV5-1 and TRBJ2-1; D is undetermined. This CDR3 contains 15 residues. CDR1 SGHRS and CDR2 YFSETQ come from the germline V gene. CDR3 coding DNA: TGCGCCAGCAGCTTGGGTGGTAGCTCCCACAATGAGCAGTTCTTC. Amino acid sequence: CASSLGGSSHNEQFF.

This chain joins TRBV9 and TRBJ1-2; 9 positions match TRBD1. This CDR3 is built from 15 residues. The trim removed 1 base at V and 6 bases at J, leaving 7 bases unmatched. CDR1 is SGDLS, CDR2 YYNGEE, per germline. CDR3 amino acids: CASSVFERDRDGYTF. The CDR3 DNA reads as TGTGCCAGCAGCGTATTCGAACGGGACAGGGATGGCTACACCTTC.

V is TRBV4-1 and J is TRBJ1-6; 7 positions agree with TRBD1. V shed 5 bases, J shed 4 bases, and the junction held 8 bases outside the gene matches. Germline V gives CDR1 MGHRA, CDR2 YSYEKL. There are 16 residues in the CDR3. The CDR3 is CASSESRGAYNSPLHF. CDR3 coding DNA: TGCGCCAGCAGCGAATCCAGGGGGGCTTATAATTCACCCCTCCACTTT.

The J gene is TRBJ1-2, the V gene TRBV25-1, with 8 bases lining up with TRBD1. The CDR3 extends over 16 amino acids. CDR1 is MGHDK, CDR2 SYGVNS, per germline. V was clipped by 0 bases and J by 7 bases; unmatched bases: 10. The CDR3 spells CASSEYMDRALGGYTF. The CDR3 nucleotides read TGTGCCAGCAGTGAATATATGGACAGGGCCCTTGGTGGCTACACCTTC.

The count of this clone is one. The chain has TRBV7-3 and TRBJ1-1; maybe TRBD1 (5 bases). From germline, CDR1 is SGHTA and CDR2 FQGTGA. V lost 3 bases, J lost 2 bases, and 7 bases lay in between. This CDR3 comprises 13 residues. As DNA, the CDR3 is TGTGCCAGCAGCTTGGACACAAACACTGAAGCTTTCTTT. Protein sequence: CASSLDTNTEAFF. Together with reference TRBV7-3 and TRBJ1-1, the CDR3 gives the full variable domain: GAGVSQTPSNKVTEKGKYVELRCDPISGHTALYWYRQSLGQGPEFLIYFQGTGAADDSGLPNDRFFAVRPEGSVSTLKIQRTERGDSAVYLCASSLDTNTEAFFGQGTRLTVV.

The chain is built from TRBV6-2 or TRBV6-3 and TRBJ2-3; 13 positions agree with TRBD2. V lost 4 bases to trimming and J lost 2 bases; unmatched junction nucleotides: 12. The CDR3 spans 19 residues. The germline CDR1 and CDR2 sequences are MNHEY and SVGEGT. The CDR3 DNA reads as TGTGCCAGCAGTTCCCACTGGACAACTAGCGGGGGGGCCACAGATACGCAGTATTTT. It codes for CASSSHWTTSGGATDTQYF.

The V and J genes are TRBV19 and TRBJ1-2; 7 bases line up with TRBD1. The CDR3 totals 12 residues. CDR1 LNHDA and CDR2 SQIVND come from the germline V gene (reference sequence). The junction had 10 bases not matched to a gene; V was cut back by 11 bases and J by 7 bases. The CDR3 loop reads CAAQDRLTGYTF. CDR3 coding DNA: TGTGCCGCCCAGGACAGGCTTACTGGCTACACCTTC.

The chain uses TRBV5-4 and TRBJ2-6; 7 nucleotides agree with TRBD1. The length of the CDR3 is 16 residues. V lost 4 bases and J lost 2; bases outside the gene matches: 6. Germline V lookup: CDR1 SGHNT, CDR2 YYREEE (reference sequence). This CDR3 reads CASSLSTGAGANVLTF. Written as DNA, the CDR3 is TGTGCCAGCAGCCTTTCCACAGGGGCTGGGGCCAACGTCCTGACTTTC.

This rearrangement joins TRBV15 to TRBJ2-3; 10 nucleotides line up with TRBD1. Germline assignment: CDR1 LNHNV and CDR2 YYDKDF (reference sequence). Trimming took 4 bases from V and 2 from J; bases not matched to a gene: 3. The CDR3 extends over 15 amino acids. The CDR3 DNA is TGTGCCACCAGCAAGGGACAGGGGTTCACAGATACGCAGTATTTT. Encoded protein: CATSKGQGFTDTQYF.

This clone was picked up a small number of times. The CDR3 spells CASSRQGVGYTF. The CDR3 DNA follows: TGTGCCAGCAGTCGCCAGGGGGTTGGCTACACCTTC. The chain couples TRBV6-2 or TRBV6-3 to TRBJ1-2; 7 bases map to TRBD1. Trimming cost V 5 bases and J 7 bases; bases outside gene matches: 4. Germline CDR1 MNHEY, CDR2 SVGEGT. The CDR3 is made up of 12 amino acids.

The chain combines TRBV19 with TRBJ2-7; D call uncertain. Trimming took off 3 bases at V and 5 bases at J, with 8 bases between the two ends. The CDR3 runs 12 residues. Germline CDR1 LNHDA, CDR2 SQIVND (reference sequence). Here the CDR3 reads CASSIAANEQYF. Written as DNA, the CDR3 is TGTGCCAGTAGTATTGCGGCTAACGAGCAGTACTTC.

The gene calls are TRBV5-1 and TRBJ1-6; 9 nucleotides align to TRBD1. V was pared by 4 bases and J by 9 bases, with 11 bases of the junction left unmatched. The CDR3 extends over 16 amino acids. The V gene's germline CDR1 is SGHRS and CDR2 YFSETQ. The DNA of the CDR3 is TGCGCCAGCAGCGTTGGGGACAGGGCGGTTAGTTCACCCCTCCACTTT. Protein product: CASSVGDRAVSSPLHF.

In this sample, this clone turned up a few times. This sequence joins TRBV5-1 and TRBJ1-5; D unclear. The CDR3 runs 15 residues. From germline, CDR1 is SGHRS and CDR2 YFSETQ. Trimming removed 0 bases at V and 6 bases at J, with 13 bases between. CDR3 protein: CASSLDAGRAQPQHF. CDR3 DNA: TGCGCCAGCAGCTTGGACGCCGGGAGGGCTCAGCCCCAGCATTTT. Filled out from reference TRBV5-1 and TRBJ1-5, the complete variable domain reads KAGVTQTPRYLIKTRGQQVTLSCSPISGHRSVSWYQQTPGQGLQFLFEYFSETQRNKGNFPGRFSGRQFSNSRSEMNVSTLELGDSALYLCASSLDAGRAQPQHFGDGTRLSIL.

Turning to this clone: One end of the junction is discordant with germline, which a read error may explain. The chain carries TRBV2 and TRBJ2-2, with 12 bases that match TRBD2. The CDR3 loop spans 16 amino acids. Germline CDR1 is SNHLY and CDR2 is FYNNEI. CDR3 coding DNA: TGTGCCAGCAGGGAAGGGCTAGCGGGAGGGCCCGGGGAGCTGTTTTTT. Translating it yields CASREGLAGGPGELFF.

This chain connects TRBV27 to TRBJ2-3; possible D gene TRBD1, 6 bases. V was pared by 6 bases and J by 6 bases, with 22 bases between. The CDR3 spans 16 residues. The germline V gene encodes CDR1 MNHEY and CDR2 SMNVEV (reference sequence). The CDR3 coding sequence is TGTGCCAGCAGAGGAATACAGGGTGGTTCATGGGATACGCAGTATTTT. This codes for CASRGIQGGSWDTQYF.

The chain is built from TRBV18 and TRBJ2-1; D remains ambiguous. The V gene lost 0 bases and the J gene lost 5 bases, with 5 bases spanning the gap. This CDR3 region has 13 residues. CDR1 and CDR2 from the germline V gene are KGHSH and LQKENI. The CDR3 protein is CASSPPGNNEQFF. The CDR3 region has the DNA TGTGCCAGCTCACCACCGGGCAACAATGAGCAGTTCTTC.

This chain links TRBV5-4 with TRBJ2-2; perhaps TRBD2 as D (6 bases). Germline-derived CDR1 and CDR2 are SGHNT and YYREEE (reference sequence). The CDR3 covers 17 residues. V lost 1 base, J lost 4 bases, and 17 bases lay in between. CDR3 in amino acids: CASSLPYGQGGTGELFF. CDR3 in DNA: TGTGCCAGCAGCTTGCCATACGGGCAGGGAGGCACCGGGGAGCTGTTTTTT.

The chain links TRBV30 to TRBJ1-4; a possible D gene is TRBD1 (5 bases). This CDR3 spans 13 amino acids. Germline V gives CDR1 GTSNPN, CDR2 SVGIG (reference sequence). V lost 3 bases, J lost 7 bases, and 12 bases lay in between. CDR3 protein: CAWRRGSGEKLFF. The CDR3 DNA is TGTGCCTGGAGGCGGGGGTCGGGTGAAAAACTGTTTTTT.

The V gene is TRBV7-2, the J gene TRBJ2-1; possibly TRBD1 for D (6 bases). CDR1 is SGHTA, CDR2 FQGNSA, per germline. Trimming pared 5 bases from V and 3 bases from J, leaving 8 bases between. The CDR3 is 13 residues long. CDR3 loop: CASSQGYYNEQFF. CDR3 sequence (DNA): TGTGCCAGCAGCCAGGGGTACTACAATGAGCAGTTCTTC.

The chain is built from TRBV7-2 and TRBJ1-5, with 9 bases matching TRBD1. Germline values: CDR1 SGHTA, CDR2 FQGNSA. This CDR3 is built from 16 residues. The V and J ends lost 4 bases and 3 bases, in that order; junction bases with no gene match: 7. The CDR3 coding sequence is TGTGCCAGCAGCTATTTACAGGGGGCTAACAATCAGCCCCAGCATTTT. Its translation is CASSYLQGANNQPQHF.

The rearrangement uses TRBV24-1 and TRBJ2-3; the match to TRBD2 covers 9 bases. V trimming: 6 bases; J trimming: 5 bases; junction bases outside the gene matches: 8. This CDR3 region has 15 residues. CDR1 KGHDR and CDR2 SFDVKD come from the germline V gene. The CDR3 spells CATSLPTSGVDTQYF. CDR3 sequence (DNA): TGTGCCACCAGTCTCCCGACTAGCGGAGTAGATACGCAGTATTTT.

V is TRBV5-4 and J is TRBJ1-1; 7 positions agree with TRBD1. The CDR3 loop spans 14 amino acids. After removal of 5 bases from V and 0 bases from J, the junction contained 4 bases not matched to a gene. The germline gives CDR1 SGHNT, CDR2 YYREEE (reference sequence). Here the CDR3 reads CASRGDSLNTEAFF. CDR3 nucleotide sequence: TGTGCCAGCAGGGGGGACAGCTTGAACACTGAAGCTTTCTTT.

This clone occurred once. V usage is TRBV7-9 and J usage is TRBJ2-7; 11 nucleotides agree with TRBD1. The J segment lost 6 bases and the V segment lost 4 bases, leaving 5 bases of the junction unmatched. The germline gives CDR1 SEHNR, CDR2 FQNEAQ (reference sequence). CDR3 size: 14 residues. Here the CDR3 reads CASSSGQGVGEQYF. In DNA, the CDR3 is TGTGCCAGCAGCTCGGGACAGGGGGTAGGCGAGCAGTACTTC.

This clone is deemed medium-sized (0.01 to 0.1%). This chain uses TRBV5-1 with TRBJ1-4; D is possibly TRBD1 (5 bases). The V end lost 4 bases, the J end lost 7 bases, and 17 bases lay between the germline ends. The germline gives CDR1 SGHRS, CDR2 YFSETQ. CDR3 size: 15 residues. CDR3 in amino acids: CASSSTGVWAEKLFF. The CDR3 DNA follows: TGCGCCAGCAGCAGTACGGGGGTATGGGCTGAAAAACTGTTTTTT.

The chain has TRBV5-1 and TRBJ2-2; D possibly corresponds to TRBD2 (5 bases). V was cut by 6 bases and J by 4 bases, with 7 bases left in between. From germline, CDR1 is SGHRS and CDR2 YFSETQ. The CDR3 covers 12 residues. In DNA form, the CDR3 reads TGCGCCAGCACGGAGGTCACCGGGGAGCTGTTTTTT. It yields the protein CASTEVTGELFF.

This clone has only a few counts. The chain is built from TRBV12-3 or TRBV12-4 and TRBJ2-1; 7 bases line up with TRBD2. J was trimmed by 13 bases and V by 6 bases; bases with no gene match: 12. The CDR3 length is 13 residues. CDR3 region: CASSPVSREGQFF. The CDR3 DNA reads as TGTGCCAGCAGCCCAGTGTCAAGGGAGGGCCAGTTCTTC.

This clone was recorded a few times. The chain links TRBV29-1 to TRBJ2-2; 11 bases are shared with TRBD2. The CDR3 spans 15 residues. The trim removed 4 bases at V and 4 bases at J, leaving 5 bases unmatched. The V gene's germline CDR1 is SQVTM and CDR2 ANQGSEA. In DNA form, the CDR3 reads TGCAGCGTTGGGTCTAGCGGGGGGCCCACCGGGGAGCTGTTTTTT. This translates into CSVGSSGGPTGELFF.